These 9 T cell receptor beta chains were all obtained from the same sample, sequenced in a study of T cell changes during pregnancy in multiple sclerosis. Libraries were prepared by immunoSEQ multiplex PCR; TCRdb keeps only in-frame clonotypes and omits some of them. In the table there are 20,000 to 25,000 clones, about nine tenths of which are singletons. Sequenced material: CD4+ T cells from peripheral blood mononuclear cells, taken after pregnancy. All receptors come from a female donor in good health, enrolled as a control in a pregnancy study.

The chain couples TRBV5-5 to TRBJ1-1; 7 nucleotides align to TRBD1. Germline V gives CDR1 SGHKS, CDR2 YYEKEE (reference sequence). V was clipped by 0 bases and J by 3 bases; unmatched bases: 2. The CDR3 spans 14 residues. Written as DNA, the CDR3 is TGTGCCAGCAGCTTGGTACAGGGGTACACTGAAGCTTTCTTT. It encodes CASSLVQGYTEAFF. The full variable domain, rest sourced from reference TRBV5-5 and TRBJ1-1, is DAGVTQSPTHLIKTRGQQVTLRCSPISGHKSVSWYQQVLGQGPQFIFQYYEKEERGRGNFPDRFSARQFPNYSSELNVNALLLGDSALYLCASSLVQGYTEAFFGQGTRLTVV.

The CDR3 loop is CASTRGGGNTEAFF. CDR3 DNA: TGTGCCAGCACCCGAGGAGGCGGGAACACTGAAGCTTTCTTT. This chain connects TRBV28 to TRBJ1-1; no clear D. This CDR3 has 14 amino acids. V was shortened by 7 bases and J by 1 base, with 13 bases between the two germline ends. Germline CDR1 and CDR2: MDHEN and SYDVKM.

CDR3 sequence (DNA): TGTGCCAGCAGCCCAGGGTTGGCGGTGGGCACTGAAGCTTTCTTT. It specifies CASSPGLAVGTEAFF. The chain uses TRBV7-3 and TRBJ1-1; the D gene is possibly TRBD1 (5 bases). The germline V and J ends were trimmed by 5 bases and 4 bases, with 17 bases remaining between them. Germline V CDR1 and CDR2: SGHTA, FQGTGA. This CDR3 contains 15 residues.

The rearrangement links TRBV2 to TRBJ1-6; D gene uncertain. V was trimmed by 6 bases and J by 7 bases, leaving 7 bases between them. In germline, CDR1 is SNHLY, CDR2 FYNNEI. The CDR3 is 12 residues long. CDR3 protein: CASSKQNSPLHF. The CDR3, as DNA: TGTGCCAGCAGCAAACAGAATTCACCCCTCCACTTT. Full variable domain (rest looked up from reference TRBV2 and TRBJ1-6): EPEVTQTPSHQVTQMGQEVILRCVPISNHLYFYWYRQILGQKVEFLVSFYNNEISEKSEIFDDQFSVERPDGSNFTLKIRSTKLEDSAMYFCASSKQNSPLHFGNGTRLTVT.

The V gene is TRBV18, the J gene TRBJ1-3; D remains unclear. The CDR3 loop spans 16 amino acids. CDR1 is KGHSH and CDR2 is LQKENI in the germline V gene. Trimming removed 2 bases from V and 3 bases from J, with 14 bases in between. CDR3 sequence reads: CASSPYSPEGGNTIYF. CDR3 nucleotide sequence: TGTGCCAGCTCACCATATTCTCCCGAGGGTGGAAACACCATATATTTT.

The V call is TRBV11-3, the J call TRBJ1-3; D possibly corresponds to TRBD1 (6 bases). CDR1 and CDR2 (germline): SGHNT, YENEEA. The CDR3 consists of 18 residues. V was cut by 8 bases and J by 0 bases, with 23 bases left in between. CDR3 in DNA: TGTGCCAGCGTGGGCCAGGGGAATGAACTTAGCTCTGGAAACACCATATATTTT. It codes for CASVGQGNELSSGNTIYF.

In this sample, this clone turned up a few times. The rearrangement joins TRBV11-2 to TRBJ2-3; the D gene is possibly TRBD1 (7 bases). CDR3 length: 17 amino acids. Trimming removed 0 bases from V and 4 bases from J, with 17 bases in between. CDR1 is SGHAT, CDR2 FQNNGV, per germline. The CDR3 sequence: CASSLDPGGLGADTQYF. CDR3 in DNA: TGTGCCAGCAGCTTAGATCCAGGGGGGCTCGGTGCAGATACGCAGTATTTT.

This clone was picked up one time. The chain links TRBV11-3 to TRBJ2-3, with TRBD2 matching 12 bases. Germline CDR1 SGHNT, CDR2 YENEEA. Losses at the gene ends were 3 bases for V and 4 bases for J; bases not matched to a gene: 2. The CDR3 loop spans 15 amino acids. CDR3 protein: CASSFGTSGSDTQYF. CDR3 DNA: TGTGCCAGCAGCTTTGGGACTAGCGGGTCAGATACGCAGTATTTT.

V and J are TRBV28 and TRBJ2-2; perhaps TRBD1 as D (5 bases). CDR3 length equals 14 residues. Trimming stripped 0 bases from V and 5 bases from J, with 7 bases between. The germline gives CDR1 MDHEN, CDR2 SYDVKM. CDR3 residues: CASSLWTDTGELFF. The CDR3 DNA is TGTGCCAGCAGTTTATGGACAGATACCGGGGAGCTGTTTTTT. The whole variable domain, filled in from reference TRBV28 and TRBJ2-2, reads DVKVTQSSRYLVKRTGEKVFLECVQDMDHENMFWYRQDPGLGLRLIYFSYDVKMKEKGDIPEGYSVSREKKERFSLILESASTNQTSMYLCASSLWTDTGELFFGEGSRLTVL.